A selection of T cell receptor beta chains follows, all from one sample in a study of T cell responses to AZD1222 COVID-19 vaccine. TCRdb's copy holds only in-frame clones and misses some; the assay was immunoSEQ multiplex PCR. The repertoire includes 150,000 to 200,000 clones, approximately 89% of them detected once, and roughly 1.3% sits in the top ten. Sequenced material: peripheral blood, taken 28 days after the second AZD1222 dose. The receptor set was obtained from an adult who received the AZD1222 COVID-19 vaccine. CDR3s include the opening cysteine and the closing phenylalanine or tryptophan. Each record gives: V gene, CDR3 protein.

>TRBV2
CASTENSQPENEKLFF
>TRBV11-1
CASSYRGNTGELFF
>TRBV11-2
CASSRTGNYGYTF
>TRBV18
CASSPASYNSPLHF
>TRBV4-1
CASSQDSGEGDQPQHF
>TRBV19
CASNGKLEGASIERELFF
>TRBV27
CASSFVQNTEAFF
>TRBV27
CATIEGRGGYEQYF
>TRBV24-1
CATRAGGDTGELFF
>TRBV7-9
CASRGPNTPGELFF
>TRBV6-5
CASRPGHSSYEQYF
>TRBV6-1
CASSEFITRTDTQYF
>TRBV23-1
CASIEGRLTSGRAKNIQYF
>TRBV13
CASSLGQGRSSYNSPLHF
>TRBV25-1
CASSEGGDNSPLHF
>TRBV7-8
CASSSPKGRTGELFF
>TRBV28
CASSLSRVNYGYTF
>TRBV28
CASSLVGEPYEQYF
>TRBV6-4
CASSDSDRRNEKLFF
>TRBV7-8
CASSLAPRGGYNEQFF
>TRBV7-6
CASSATEYLTPTYEQYF
>TRBV7-8
CASSFAGRGSWSEQYF
>TRBV18
CASSADPAGSYGYTF
>TRBV18
CASSQLEDQPQHF
>TRBV4-1
CASSQGTGDSGNTIYF
>TRBV7-2
CASSTQTGPTYEQYF
>TRBV28
CASRRGRTEAFF
>TRBV25-1
CASSDQQGLGETQYF
>TRBV19
CASLKGGRNYGYTF
>TRBV24-1
CATSETAEKETQYF
>TRBV5-4
CASSWGGGYNEQFF
>TRBV18
CASSPLAGETTDTQYF
>TRBV21-1
CASSKALSGYYEQYF
>TRBV2
CASGDSNYGYTF
>TRBV4-2
CASSHHERGGEETQYF
>TRBV4-1
CASSQVDSSLGYGYTF
>TRBV4-1
CASSQETGMNAYEQYF
>TRBV28
CASSFLRGTGEENEQYF
>TRBV5-4
CASSPFGSRGGYEQYF
>TRBV2
CASSDRGSAGETQYF
>TRBV11-2
CASSPGLAGPSTYNEQFF
>TRBV11-1
CASSLDRAYEQYF
>TRBV6-1
CASSERGRGNYGYTF
>TRBV19
CASSITGDHYEQYF
>TRBV6-6
CASSSQRTDTQYF
>TRBV29-1
CSVEGTGGADTQYF
>TRBV6-4
CASSLGIDQPQHF
>TRBV5-1
CASSGLGGGSYNEQFF
>TRBV4-2
CASSWVAGEDAGELFF
>TRBV6-5
CASSTGSGNTIYF
>TRBV5-1
CASSSYGGGPRSNEQFF
>TRBV28
CASSRGLQGPDTQYF
>TRBV19
CASSGRHRLNEAFF
>TRBV24-1
CATSDWRGPGEQFF